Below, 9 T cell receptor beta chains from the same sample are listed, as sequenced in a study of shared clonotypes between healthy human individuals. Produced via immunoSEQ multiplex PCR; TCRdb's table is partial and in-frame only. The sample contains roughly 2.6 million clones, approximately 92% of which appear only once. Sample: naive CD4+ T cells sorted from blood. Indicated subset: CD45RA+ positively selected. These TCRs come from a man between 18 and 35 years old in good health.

CDR3: CASSMRAGALNTEAFF. Here the CDR3 DNA reads TGTGCCAGTAGTATGAGGGCCGGAGCTCTGAACACTGAAGCTTTCTTT. V and J are TRBV19 and TRBJ1-1; D remains ambiguous. Germline V gives CDR1 LNHDA, CDR2 SQIVND (reference sequence). This CDR3 has 16 amino acids. The V end lost 3 bases, the J end lost 0 bases, and 14 bases lay between the germline ends.

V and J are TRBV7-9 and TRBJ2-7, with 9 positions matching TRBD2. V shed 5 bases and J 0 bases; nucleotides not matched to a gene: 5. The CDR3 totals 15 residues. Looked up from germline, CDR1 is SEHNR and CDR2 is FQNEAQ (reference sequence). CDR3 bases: TGTGCCAGCAGCCCGGGACTAGCAGACTCCTACGAGCAGTACTTC. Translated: CASSPGLADSYEQYF. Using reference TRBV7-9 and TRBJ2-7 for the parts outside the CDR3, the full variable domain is DTGVSQNPRHKITKRGQNVTFRCDPISEHNRLYWYRQTLGQGPEFLTYFQNEAQLEKSRLLSDRFSAERPKGSFSTLEIQRTEQGDSAMYLCASSPGLADSYEQYFGPGTRLTVT.

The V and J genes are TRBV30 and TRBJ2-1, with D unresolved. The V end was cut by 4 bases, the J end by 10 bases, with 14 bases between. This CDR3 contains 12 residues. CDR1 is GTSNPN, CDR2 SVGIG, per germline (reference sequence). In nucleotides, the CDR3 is TGTGCCTGGATTCGCGAGTCCGGGGAGCAGTTCTTC. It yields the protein CAWIRESGEQFF. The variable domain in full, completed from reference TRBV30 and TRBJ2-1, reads SQTIHQWPATLVQPVGSPLSLECTVEGTSNPNLYWYRQAAGRGLQLLFYSVGIGQISSEVPQNLSASRPQDRQFILSSKKLLLSDSGFYLCAWIRESGEQFFGPGTRLTVL.

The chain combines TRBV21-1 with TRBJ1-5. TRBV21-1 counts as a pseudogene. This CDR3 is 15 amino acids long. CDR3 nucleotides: TGTGCCAGCAGCAAAGGGAGGAGGGGTCGTCAGCCCCAGCATTTT. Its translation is CASSKGRRGRQPQHF.

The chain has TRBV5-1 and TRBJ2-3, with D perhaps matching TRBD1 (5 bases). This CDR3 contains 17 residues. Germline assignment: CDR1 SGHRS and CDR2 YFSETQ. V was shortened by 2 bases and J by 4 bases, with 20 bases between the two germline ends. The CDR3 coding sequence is TGCGCCAGCAGCTTAACTGGCAGCAGGGTCTTGGCAGATACGCAGTATTTT. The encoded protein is CASSLTGSRVLADTQYF.

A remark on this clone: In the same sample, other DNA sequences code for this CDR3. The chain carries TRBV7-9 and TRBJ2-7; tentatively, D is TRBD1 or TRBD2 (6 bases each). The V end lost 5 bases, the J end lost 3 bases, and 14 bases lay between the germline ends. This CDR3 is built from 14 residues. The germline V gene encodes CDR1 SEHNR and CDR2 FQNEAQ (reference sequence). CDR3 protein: CASSLGGRSYEQYF. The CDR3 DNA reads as TGTGCCAGCAGCCTAGGGGGGAGGAGCTACGAGCAGTACTTC. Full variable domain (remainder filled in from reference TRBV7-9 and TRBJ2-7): DTGVSQNPRHKITKRGQNVTFRCDPISEHNRLYWYRQTLGQGPEFLTYFQNEAQLEKSRLLSDRFSAERPKGSFSTLEIQRTEQGDSAMYLCASSLGGRSYEQYFGPGTRLTVT.

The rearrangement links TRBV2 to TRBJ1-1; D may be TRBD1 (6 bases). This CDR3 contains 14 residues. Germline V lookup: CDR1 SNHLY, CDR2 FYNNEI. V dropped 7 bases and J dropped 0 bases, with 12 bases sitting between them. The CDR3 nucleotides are TGTGCCAGCAACACCCAGGGGATGAACACTGAAGCTTTCTTT. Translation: CASNTQGMNTEAFF.

The CDR3 region is CASTPDLLDEQYF. CDR3 nucleotides: TGTGCCAGCACCCCCGACTTGCTTGACGAGCAGTACTTC. V usage is TRBV6-6 and J usage is TRBJ2-7; no firm D call. Looked up from germline, CDR1 is MNHNY and CDR2 is SVGAGI (reference sequence). This CDR3 is 13 amino acids long. The V and J ends lost 7 bases and 5 bases respectively, with 15 bases between them.

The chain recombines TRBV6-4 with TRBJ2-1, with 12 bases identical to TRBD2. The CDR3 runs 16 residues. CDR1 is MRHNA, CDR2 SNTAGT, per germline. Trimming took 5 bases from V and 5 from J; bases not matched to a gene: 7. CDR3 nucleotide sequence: TGTGCCAGCAGTTGGACTAGCGGGGCCGGTAACAATGAGCAGTTCTTC. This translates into CASSWTSGAGNNEQFF.